This T cell receptor beta chain was captured by sequencing in a study of shared clonotypes between healthy human individuals. Study-wide background: For every donor, three CD4 naive, three CD4 memory, two CD8 naive and one CD8 memory plates were used. Study observations and caveats: Incomplete sequencing of sorted subsets was indicated by rarefaction despite large depth.

Several immunoSEQ plates received, in even portions, the genomic DNA of each subset. Sequenced by immunoSEQ multiplex PCR; TCRdb stores in-frame clones only, minus some. The sample contains millions of clones, roughly nine tenths of which appear only once. Trimming left V 4 bases short and J 1 base short, with 14 bases between. This CDR3 comprises 15 residues. Looked up from germline, CDR1 is MNHEY and CDR2 is SVGAGI. About this clone itself: What it binds is not known.

The sequence was obtained from a young man in good health. The sequencing input was naive CD4+ T cells sorted from blood. Subset reported: CD45RA+ positively selected. The rearrangement links TRBV6-5 to TRBJ2-7; D might be TRBD1 (6 bases). The CDR3 is CASSFSSQGSYEQYF. The CDR3 nucleotides are TGTGCCAGCAGTTTTTCCTCACAGGGTTCCTACGAGCAGTACTTC.